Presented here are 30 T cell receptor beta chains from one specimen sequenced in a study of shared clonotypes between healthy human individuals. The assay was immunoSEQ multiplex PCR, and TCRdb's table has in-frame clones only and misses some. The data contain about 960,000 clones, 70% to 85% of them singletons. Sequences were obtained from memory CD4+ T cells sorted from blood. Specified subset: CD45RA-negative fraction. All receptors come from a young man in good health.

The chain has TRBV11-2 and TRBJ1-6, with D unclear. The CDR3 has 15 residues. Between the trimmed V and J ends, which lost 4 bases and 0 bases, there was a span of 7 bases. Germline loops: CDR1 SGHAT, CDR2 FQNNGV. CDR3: CASSSDISYNSPLHF. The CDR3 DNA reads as TGTGCCAGCAGCTCCGACATCTCCTATAATTCACCCCTCCACTTT.

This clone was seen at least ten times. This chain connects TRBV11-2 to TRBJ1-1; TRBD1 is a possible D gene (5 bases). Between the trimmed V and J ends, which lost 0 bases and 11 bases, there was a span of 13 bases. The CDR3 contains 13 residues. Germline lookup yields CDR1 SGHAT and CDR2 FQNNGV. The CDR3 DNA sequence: TGTGCCAGCAGCTTAGATCTTACAGGCGCTGCTTTCTTT. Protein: CASSLDLTGAAFF.

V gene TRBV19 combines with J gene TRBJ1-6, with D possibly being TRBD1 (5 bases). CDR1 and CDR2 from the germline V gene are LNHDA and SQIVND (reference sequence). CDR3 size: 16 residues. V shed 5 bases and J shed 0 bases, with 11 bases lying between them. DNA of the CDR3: TGTGCCAGTAGTTTTCGACAGAGCTCCTATAATTCACCCCTCCACTTT. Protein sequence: CASSFRQSSYNSPLHF.

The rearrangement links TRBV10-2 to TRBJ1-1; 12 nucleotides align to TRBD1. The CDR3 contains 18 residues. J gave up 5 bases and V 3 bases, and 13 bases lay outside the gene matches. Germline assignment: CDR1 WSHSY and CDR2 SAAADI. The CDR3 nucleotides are TGCGCCAGCAGTGATTGGGGACAGGGGGCGTCTAAAGGGACTGAAGCTTTCTTT. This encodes CASSDWGQGASKGTEAFF.

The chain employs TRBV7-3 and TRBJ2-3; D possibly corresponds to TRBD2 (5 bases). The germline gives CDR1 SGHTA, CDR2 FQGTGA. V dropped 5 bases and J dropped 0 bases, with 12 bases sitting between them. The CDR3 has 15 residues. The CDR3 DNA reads TGTGCCAGCAGCGTCACGGGGAGTAGCACAGATACGCAGTATTTT. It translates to CASSVTGSSTDTQYF.

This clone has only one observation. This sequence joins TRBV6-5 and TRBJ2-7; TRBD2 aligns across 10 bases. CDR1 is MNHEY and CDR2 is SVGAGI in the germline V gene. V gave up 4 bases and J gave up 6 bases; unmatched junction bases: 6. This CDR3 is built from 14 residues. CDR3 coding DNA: TGTGCCAGCAGTTCCGCTAGCGGGAGTCTCGAGCAGTACTTC. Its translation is CASSSASGSLEQYF.

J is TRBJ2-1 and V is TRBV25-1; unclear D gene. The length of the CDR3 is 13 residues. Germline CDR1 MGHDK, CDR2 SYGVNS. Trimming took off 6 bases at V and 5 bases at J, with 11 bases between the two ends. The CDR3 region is CASRGMGNNEQFF. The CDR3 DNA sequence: TGTGCCAGCAGAGGCATGGGGAACAATGAGCAGTTCTTC. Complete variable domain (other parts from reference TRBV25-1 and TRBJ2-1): EADIYQTPRYLVIGTGKKITLECSQTMGHDKMYWYQQDPGMELHLIHYSYGVNSTEKGDLSSESTVSRIRTEHFPLTLESARPSHTSQYLCASRGMGNNEQFFGPGTRLTVL.

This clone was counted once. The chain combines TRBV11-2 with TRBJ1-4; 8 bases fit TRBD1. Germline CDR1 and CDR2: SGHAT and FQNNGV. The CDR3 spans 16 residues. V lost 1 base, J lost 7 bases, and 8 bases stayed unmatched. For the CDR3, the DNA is TGTGCCAGCAGCTTAGGGCCCGGGACAGGCCTTGAAAAACTGTTTTTT. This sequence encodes CASSLGPGTGLEKLFF. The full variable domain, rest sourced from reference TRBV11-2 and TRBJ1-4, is EAGVAQSPRYKIIEKRQSVAFWCNPISGHATLYWYQQILGQGPKLLIQFQNNGVVDDSQLPKDRFSAERLKGVDSTLKIQPAKLEDSAVYLCASSLGPGTGLEKLFFGSGTQLSVL.

The CDR3 reads CASSGGLLYNEQFF. The CDR3, as DNA: TGCGCCAGCAGTGGGGGACTCCTATACAATGAGCAGTTCTTC. V and J are TRBV10-2 and TRBJ2-1; perhaps TRBD2 as D (6 bases). CDR1 and CDR2 from the germline V gene are WSHSY and SAAADI. The ends were cut back, 4 bases at V and 4 bases at J, with 11 bases in the middle. CDR3 length: 14 residues.

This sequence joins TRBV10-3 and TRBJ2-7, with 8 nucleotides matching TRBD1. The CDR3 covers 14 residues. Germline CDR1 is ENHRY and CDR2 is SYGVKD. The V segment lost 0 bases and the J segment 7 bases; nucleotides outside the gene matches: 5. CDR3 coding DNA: TGTGCCATCAGTGAGTCGGGACAGGCTAAAGAGCAGTACTTC. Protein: CAISESGQAKEQYF.

In DNA form, the CDR3 reads TGCGCCAGCAGCTTGATCCCAGGCCGGAGCTCCTACAATGAGCAGTTCTTC. Protein sequence: CASSLIPGRSSYNEQFF. The chain has TRBV5-1 and TRBJ2-1; unclear D gene. CDR1 and CDR2 (germline): SGHRS, YFSETQ. CDR3 length: 17 residues. Trimming took 1 base from V and 0 from J, leaving 14 bases between them.

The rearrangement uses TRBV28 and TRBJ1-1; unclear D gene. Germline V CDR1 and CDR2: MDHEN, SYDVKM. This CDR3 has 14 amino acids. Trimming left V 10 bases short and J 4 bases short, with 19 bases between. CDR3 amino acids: CATNPRRDSTEAFF. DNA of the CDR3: TGTGCCACCAACCCCCGACGGGATAGCACTGAAGCTTTCTTT.

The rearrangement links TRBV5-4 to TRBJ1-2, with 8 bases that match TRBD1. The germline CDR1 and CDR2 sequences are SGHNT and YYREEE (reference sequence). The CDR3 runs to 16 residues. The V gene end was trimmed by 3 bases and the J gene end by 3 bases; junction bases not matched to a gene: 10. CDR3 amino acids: CASSSQTAGGYYGYTF. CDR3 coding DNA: TGTGCCAGCAGCTCACAAACCGCAGGGGGCTACTATGGCTACACCTTC.

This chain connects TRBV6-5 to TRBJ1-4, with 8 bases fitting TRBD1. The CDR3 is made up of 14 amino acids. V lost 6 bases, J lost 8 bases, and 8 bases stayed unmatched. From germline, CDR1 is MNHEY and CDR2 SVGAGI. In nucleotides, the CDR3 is TGTGCCAGCAGAATGGACAGGGCGGACGAAAAACTGTTTTTT. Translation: CASRMDRADEKLFF.

In DNA, the CDR3 is TGTGCCAGCAGTTCCGCCGGGACTAGCGGCTACGAGCAGTACTTC. Translation: CASSSAGTSGYEQYF. This chain links TRBV6-5 with TRBJ2-7; 11 bases align to TRBD2. V gave up 4 bases and J gave up 3 bases; unmatched junction bases: 5. Germline lookup yields CDR1 MNHEY and CDR2 SVGAGI. The CDR3 has 15 amino acids.

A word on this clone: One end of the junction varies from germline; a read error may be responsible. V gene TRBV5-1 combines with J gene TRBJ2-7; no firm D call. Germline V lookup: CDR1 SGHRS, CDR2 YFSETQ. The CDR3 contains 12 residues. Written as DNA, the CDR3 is TGTGCCAGCAGCTTGGCACGGACCGAGCAGTACTTC. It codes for CASSLARTEQYF.

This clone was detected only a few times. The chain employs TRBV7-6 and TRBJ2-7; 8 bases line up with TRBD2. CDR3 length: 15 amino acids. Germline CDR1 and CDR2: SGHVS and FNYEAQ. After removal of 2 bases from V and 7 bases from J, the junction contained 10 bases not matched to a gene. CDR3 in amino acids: CASSLMVAGTGEQYF. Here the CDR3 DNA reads TGTGCCAGCAGCTTAATGGTAGCGGGAACTGGTGAGCAGTACTTC.

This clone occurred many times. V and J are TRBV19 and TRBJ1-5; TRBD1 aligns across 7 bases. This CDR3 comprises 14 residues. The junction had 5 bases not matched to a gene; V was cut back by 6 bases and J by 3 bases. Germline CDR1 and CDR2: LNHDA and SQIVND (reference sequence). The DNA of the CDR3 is TGTGCCAGTAGCGGGACAGCGAACAATCAGCCCCAGCATTTT. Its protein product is CASSGTANNQPQHF.

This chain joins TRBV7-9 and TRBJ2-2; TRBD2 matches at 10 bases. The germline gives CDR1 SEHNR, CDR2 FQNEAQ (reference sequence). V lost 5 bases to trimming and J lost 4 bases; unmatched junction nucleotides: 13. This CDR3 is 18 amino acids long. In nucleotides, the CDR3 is TGTGCCAGCAGCCCGGGCCCCCAGCGGGAGGGTGGCACCGGGGAGCTGTTTTTT. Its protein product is CASSPGPQREGGTGELFF.

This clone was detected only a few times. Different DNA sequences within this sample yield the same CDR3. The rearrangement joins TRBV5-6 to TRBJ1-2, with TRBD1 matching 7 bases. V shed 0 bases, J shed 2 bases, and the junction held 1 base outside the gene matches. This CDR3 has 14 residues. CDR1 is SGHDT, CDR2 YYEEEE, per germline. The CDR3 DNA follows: TGTGCCAGCAGCTTGGGGGGACAGAACTATGGCTACACCTTC. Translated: CASSLGGQNYGYTF.

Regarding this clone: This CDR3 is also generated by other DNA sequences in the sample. CDR3 residues: CASSQGQGNQPQHF. CDR3 DNA: TGCGCCAGCAGCCAAGGACAGGGCAATCAGCCCCAGCATTTT. The chain carries TRBV4-1 and TRBJ1-5; D may be TRBD1 (6 bases). There are 14 residues in the CDR3. From germline, CDR1 is MGHRA and CDR2 YSYEKL. V was shortened by 1 base and J by 2 bases, with 6 bases between the two germline ends.

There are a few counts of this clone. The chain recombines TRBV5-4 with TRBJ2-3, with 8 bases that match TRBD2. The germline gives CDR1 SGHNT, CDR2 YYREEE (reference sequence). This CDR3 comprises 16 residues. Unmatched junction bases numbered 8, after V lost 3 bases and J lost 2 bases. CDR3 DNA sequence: TGTGCCAGCAGCTCTCAGACTAGCGCCACCACAGATACGCAGTATTTT. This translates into CASSSQTSATTDTQYF.

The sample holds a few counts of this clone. The CDR3 reads CAISGGIEVDYTF. The CDR3 coding sequence is TGTGCCATCAGTGGGGGGATAGAGGTGGACTACACCTTC. The chain has TRBV10-3 and TRBJ1-2; tentative D call: TRBD1 (5 bases). Deletions cut 4 bases from V and 10 bases from J, with 16 bases between. The CDR3 has 13 amino acids. CDR1 ENHRY and CDR2 SYGVKD come from the germline V gene.

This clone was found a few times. The CDR3 protein is CSGYDGDEQYF. The CDR3 DNA sequence: TGCAGTGGTTATGACGGGGACGAGCAGTACTTC. V is TRBV20-1 and J is TRBJ2-7; weak D call: TRBD2 (5 bases). Germline V gene data show CDR1 as DFQATT and CDR2 as SNEGSKA (reference sequence). The CDR3 has 11 residues. Between the trimmed V and J ends, which lost 7 bases and 5 bases, there was a span of 12 bases.

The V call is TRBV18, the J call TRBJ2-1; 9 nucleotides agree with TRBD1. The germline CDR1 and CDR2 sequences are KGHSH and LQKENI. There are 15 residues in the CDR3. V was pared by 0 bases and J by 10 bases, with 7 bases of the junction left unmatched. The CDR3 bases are TGTGCCAGCTCACCACCCCGGGACAGGGCGCGGGAGCAGTTCTTC. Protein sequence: CASSPPRDRAREQFF.

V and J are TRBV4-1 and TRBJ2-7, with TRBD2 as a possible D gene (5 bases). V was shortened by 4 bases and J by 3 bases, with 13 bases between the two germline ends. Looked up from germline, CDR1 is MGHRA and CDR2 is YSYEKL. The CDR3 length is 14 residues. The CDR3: CASSPGRENYEQYF. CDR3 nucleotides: TGCGCCAGCAGCCCGGGGAGAGAAAACTACGAGCAGTACTTC.

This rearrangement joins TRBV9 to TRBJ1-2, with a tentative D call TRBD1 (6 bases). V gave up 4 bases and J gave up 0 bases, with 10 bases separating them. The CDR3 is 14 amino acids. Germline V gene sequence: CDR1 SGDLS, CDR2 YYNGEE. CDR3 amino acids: CASSRDNSNYGYTF. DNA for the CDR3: TGTGCCAGCAGCCGGGACAATTCTAACTATGGCTACACCTTC.

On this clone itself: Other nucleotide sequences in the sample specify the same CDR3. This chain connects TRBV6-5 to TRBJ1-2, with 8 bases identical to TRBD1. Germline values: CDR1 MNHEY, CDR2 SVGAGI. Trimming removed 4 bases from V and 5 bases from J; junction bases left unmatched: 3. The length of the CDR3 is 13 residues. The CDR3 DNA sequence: TGTGCCAGCAGTTCCGACAGGGGATATGGCTACACCTTC. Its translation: CASSSDRGYGYTF.

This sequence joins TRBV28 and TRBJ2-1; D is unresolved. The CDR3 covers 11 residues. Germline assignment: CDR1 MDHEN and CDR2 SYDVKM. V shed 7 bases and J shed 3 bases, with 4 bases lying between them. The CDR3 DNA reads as TGTGCCAGCACCGACTACAATGAGCAGTTCTTC. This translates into CASTDYNEQFF.

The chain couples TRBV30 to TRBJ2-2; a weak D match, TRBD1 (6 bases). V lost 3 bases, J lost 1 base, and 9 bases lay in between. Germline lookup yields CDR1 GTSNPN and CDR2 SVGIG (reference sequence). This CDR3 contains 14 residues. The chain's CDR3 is CAWSQGGNTGELFF. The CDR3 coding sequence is TGTGCCTGGAGCCAAGGGGGGAACACCGGGGAGCTGTTTTTT.